A selection of T cell receptor beta chains follows, all from one sample in a study of CD8 T cells in Susac syndrome. TCRdb reprocessed the immunoSEQ multiplex PCR reads via MiXCR and lists one record per CDR3 protein. Of about 300,000 distinct CDR3 sequences listed, about nine tenths were seen once; the top ten hold approximately 0.18%. The material sequenced was CD8+ T cells from PBMCs. The origin of the receptors is a human donor with multiple sclerosis. Both conserved end residues are part of each CDR3. Fields, in order: clone size, D gene, V gene, CDR3 length, J gene, CDR3 protein, CDR3 DNA. The D gene is left open where the match is weak. Clone size is shown for a subset of rows, as once, few, many or a class of expanded clone.

>.|.|TRBV27|13|TRBJ2-2
CASSLSGAGELFF
TGTGCCAGCAGTTTATCAGGGGCCGGGGAGCTGTTTTTT
>.|TRBD1|TRBV11-3|14|TRBJ2-7
CASSFGQGSHEQYF
TGTGCCAGCAGCTTCGGACAGGGGTCCCACGAGCAGTACTTC
>.|TRBD1|TRBV7-9|15|TRBJ1-2
CASSLGQGTYYGYTF
TGTGCCAGCAGCTTAGGACAGGGCACATACTATGGCTACACCTTC
>.|TRBD1|TRBV2|13|TRBJ2-7
CASRVTGSYEQYF
TGTGCCAGCAGGGTGACAGGGTCCTACGAGCAGTACTTC
>.|.|TRBV2|15|TRBJ1-3
CASSEWGITGNTIYF
TGTGCCAGCAGTGAGTGGGGGATAACGGGAAACACCATATATTTT
>once|.|TRBV19|13|TRBJ2-5
CASRRTILETQYF
TGTGCCAGTAGAAGGACAATTTTAGAGACCCAGTACTTC
>.|TRBD1|TRBV6-2/TRBV6-3|15|TRBJ2-1
CASSRTGETYNEQFF
TGTGCCAGCAGTCGGACAGGGGAGACCTACAATGAGCAGTTCTTC
>.|TRBD1|TRBV16|20|TRBJ2-6
CASSGETGTGYRSGANVLTF
TGTGCCAGCAGCGGAGAGACCGGGACAGGTTATAGGTCTGGGGCCAACGTCCTGACTTTC
>.|.|TRBV20-1|13|TRBJ2-7
CSARTQGGFEQYF
TGCAGTGCTAGAACACAGGGAGGTTTTGAGCAGTACTTC
>.|.|TRBV6-2/TRBV6-3|15|TRBJ2-3
CASTITGPRTDTQYF
TGTGCCAGCACCATAACAGGCCCCCGCACAGATACGCAGTATTTT
>.|.|TRBV6-5|12|TRBJ1-2
CAIVDRTNGYTF
TGTGCCATAGTCGACAGGACTAACGGCTACACCTTC
>.|.|TRBV14|14|TRBJ2-7
CASSHTLEPTRQYF
TGTGCCAGCAGCCACACACTAGAGCCTACGAGGCAGTACTTC
>.|TRBD1|TRBV19|15|TRBJ2-7
CASNPTGEESYEQYF
TGTGCCAGTAACCCGACAGGGGAGGAGAGCTACGAGCAGTACTTC
>.|TRBD2|TRBV20-1|18|TRBJ2-1
CSAQGLASTTGYVNEQFF
TGCAGTGCTCAAGGACTAGCTTCTACGACGGGTTACGTCAATGAGCAGTTCTTC
>.|TRBD2|TRBV29-1|17|TRBJ2-5
CSLTAGTSDPYQETQYF
TGCAGCCTCACGGCCGGGACTAGCGATCCGTACCAAGAGACCCAGTACTTC
>few|.|TRBV19|13|TRBJ1-1
CASSIDRNTEAFF
TGTGCCAGTAGTATCGATAGGAACACTGAAGCTTTCTTT
>.|.|TRBV14|16|TRBJ1-1
CASSPPGRWGNTEAFF
TGTGCCAGCAGCCCCCCCGGGAGGTGGGGGAACACTGAAGCTTTCTTT
>.|.|TRBV7-9|11|TRBJ1-1
CASPGTGEAFF
TGTGCCAGCCCTGGCACGGGTGAAGCTTTCTTT
>.|.|TRBV7-9|16|TRBJ1-6
CASSYSGTTFNSPLHF
TGTGCCAGCAGCTATTCAGGGACGACGTTTAATTCACCCCTCCACTTT
>.|.|TRBV9|14|TRBJ2-2
CASSVDKASGELFF
TGTGCCAGCAGCGTAGATAAGGCGTCCGGGGAGCTGTTTTTT
>.|.|TRBV15|15|TRBJ2-7
CATSRDLQGAYEQYF
TGTGCCACCAGCAGAGATCTCCAGGGTGCCTACGAGCAGTACTTC
>.|.|TRBV4-3|16|TRBJ2-2
CASSQDGLRSTGELFF
TGCGCCAGCAGCCAAGACGGACTTAGGAGCACCGGGGAGCTGTTTTTT
>.|.|TRBV3-1|17|TRBJ2-2
CASSPQPRGEGPGELFF
TGTGCCAGCAGCCCCCAGCCAAGGGGGGAGGGCCCCGGGGAGCTGTTTTTT
>.|TRBD1|TRBV4-3|15|TRBJ2-5
CASSQDRTGAETQYF
TGCGCCAGCAGCCAAGATCGGACAGGGGCAGAGACCCAGTACTTC
>.|.|TRBV2|13|TRBJ1-2
CASSAPMGRGYTF
TGTGCCAGCAGTGCCCCAATGGGTCGGGGCTACACCTTC
>.|.|TRBV7-6|13|TRBJ2-7
CASSLSSTYEQYF
TGTGCCAGCAGCTTAAGTAGTACCTACGAGCAGTACTTC
>once|.|TRBV2|14|TRBJ2-5
CASNSGGFQETQYF
TGTGCCAGCAACTCCGGGGGCTTCCAAGAGACCCAGTACTTC
>.|TRBD2|TRBV29-1|15|TRBJ2-5
CSVEPLTSGEETQYF
TGCAGCGTTGAACCTCTTACTAGCGGGGAAGAGACCCAGTACTTC